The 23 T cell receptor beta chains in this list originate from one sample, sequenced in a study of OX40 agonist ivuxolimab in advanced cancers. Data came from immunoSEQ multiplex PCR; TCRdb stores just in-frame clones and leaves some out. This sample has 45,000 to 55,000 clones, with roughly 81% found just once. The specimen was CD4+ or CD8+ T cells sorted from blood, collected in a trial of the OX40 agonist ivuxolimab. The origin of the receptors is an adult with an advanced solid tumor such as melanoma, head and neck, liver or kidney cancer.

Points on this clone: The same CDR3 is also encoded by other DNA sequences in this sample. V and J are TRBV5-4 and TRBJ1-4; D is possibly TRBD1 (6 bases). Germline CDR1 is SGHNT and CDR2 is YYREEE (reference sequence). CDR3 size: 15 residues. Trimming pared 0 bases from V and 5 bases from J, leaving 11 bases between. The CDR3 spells CASSLGGQGNEKLFF. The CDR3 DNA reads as TGTGCCAGCAGCTTGGGGGGGCAGGGGAATGAAAAACTGTTTTTT.

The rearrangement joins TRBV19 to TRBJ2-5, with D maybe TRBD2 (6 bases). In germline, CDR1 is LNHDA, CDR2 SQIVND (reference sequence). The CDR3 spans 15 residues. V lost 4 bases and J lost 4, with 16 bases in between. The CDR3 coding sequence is TGTGCCAGTAGTACCGTCGGAGGGAGCGGAGAGACCCAGTACTTC. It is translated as CASSTVGGSGETQYF. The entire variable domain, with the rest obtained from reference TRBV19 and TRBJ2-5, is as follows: DGGITQSPKYLFRKEGQNVTLSCEQNLNHDAMYWYRQDPGQGLRLIYYSQIVNDFQKGDIAEGYSVSREKKESFPLTVTSAQKNPTAFYLCASSTVGGSGETQYFGPGTRLLVL.

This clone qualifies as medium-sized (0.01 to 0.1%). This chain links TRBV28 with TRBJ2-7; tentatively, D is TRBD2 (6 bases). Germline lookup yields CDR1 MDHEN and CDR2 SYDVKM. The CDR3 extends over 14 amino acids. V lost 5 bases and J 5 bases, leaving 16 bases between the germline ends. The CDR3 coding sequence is TGTGCCAGCAGTCCCCGGGACTCCCCAGACGAGCAGTACTTC. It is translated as CASSPRDSPDEQYF.

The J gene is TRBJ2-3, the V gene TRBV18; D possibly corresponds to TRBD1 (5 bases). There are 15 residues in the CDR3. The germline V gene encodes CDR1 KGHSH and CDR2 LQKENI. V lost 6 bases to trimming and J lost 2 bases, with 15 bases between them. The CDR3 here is CASSQDNLSTDTQYF. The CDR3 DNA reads TGTGCCAGCTCCCAGGACAACTTGTCCACAGATACGCAGTATTTT.

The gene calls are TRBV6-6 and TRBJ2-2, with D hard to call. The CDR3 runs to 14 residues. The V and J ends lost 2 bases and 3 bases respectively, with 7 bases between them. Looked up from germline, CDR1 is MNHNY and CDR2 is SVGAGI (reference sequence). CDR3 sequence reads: CASSYDQDTGELFF. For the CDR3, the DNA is TGTGCCAGCAGTTACGACCAGGACACCGGGGAGCTGTTTTTT.

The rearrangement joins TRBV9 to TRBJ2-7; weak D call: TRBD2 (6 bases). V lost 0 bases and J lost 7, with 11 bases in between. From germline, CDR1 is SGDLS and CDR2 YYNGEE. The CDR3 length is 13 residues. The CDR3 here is CASSVGARGEQYF. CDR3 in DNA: TGTGCCAGCAGCGTAGGGGCGCGGGGTGAGCAGTACTTC.

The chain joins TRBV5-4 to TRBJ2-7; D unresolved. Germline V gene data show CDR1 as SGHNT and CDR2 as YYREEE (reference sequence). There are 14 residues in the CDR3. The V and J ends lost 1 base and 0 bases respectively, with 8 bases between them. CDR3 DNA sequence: TGTGCCAGCAGCTTGTATGCGGACTCCTACGAGCAGTACTTC. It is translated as CASSLYADSYEQYF.

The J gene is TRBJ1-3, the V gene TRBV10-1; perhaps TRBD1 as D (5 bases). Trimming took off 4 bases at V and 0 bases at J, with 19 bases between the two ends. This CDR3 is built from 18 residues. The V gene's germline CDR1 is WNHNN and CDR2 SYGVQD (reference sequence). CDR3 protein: CASSAEHRDWSSGNTIYF. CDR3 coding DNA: TGCGCCAGCAGTGCCGAACACCGGGACTGGAGCTCTGGAAACACCATATATTTT.

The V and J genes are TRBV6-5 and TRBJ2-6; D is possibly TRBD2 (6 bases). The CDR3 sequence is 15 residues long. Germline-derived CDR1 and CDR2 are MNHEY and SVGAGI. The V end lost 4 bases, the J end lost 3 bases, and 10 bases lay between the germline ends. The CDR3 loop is CASSFGGYGANVLTF. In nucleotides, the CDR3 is TGTGCCAGCAGTTTCGGAGGGTATGGGGCCAACGTCCTGACTTTC.

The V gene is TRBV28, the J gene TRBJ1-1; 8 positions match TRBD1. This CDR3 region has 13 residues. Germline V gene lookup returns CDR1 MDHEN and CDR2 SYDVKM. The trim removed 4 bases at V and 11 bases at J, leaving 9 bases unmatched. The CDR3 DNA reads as TGTGCCAGCAGTTCCCAGGACAGGGAAAGTGCTTTCTTT. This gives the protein CASSSQDRESAFF. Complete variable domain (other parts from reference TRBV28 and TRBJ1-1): DVKVTQSSRYLVKRTGEKVFLECVQDMDHENMFWYRQDPGLGLRLIYFSYDVKMKEKGDIPEGYSVSREKKERFSLILESASTNQTSMYLCASSSQDRESAFFGQGTRLTVV.

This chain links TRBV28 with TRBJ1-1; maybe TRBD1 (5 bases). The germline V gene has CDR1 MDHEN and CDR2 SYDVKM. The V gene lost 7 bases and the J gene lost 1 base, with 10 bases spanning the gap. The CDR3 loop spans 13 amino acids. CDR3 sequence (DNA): TGTGCCAGCATCCAGGGATCGAACACTGAAGCTTTCTTT. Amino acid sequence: CASIQGSNTEAFF. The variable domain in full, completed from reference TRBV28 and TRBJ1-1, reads DVKVTQSSRYLVKRTGEKVFLECVQDMDHENMFWYRQDPGLGLRLIYFSYDVKMKEKGDIPEGYSVSREKKERFSLILESASTNQTSMYLCASIQGSNTEAFFGQGTRLTVV.

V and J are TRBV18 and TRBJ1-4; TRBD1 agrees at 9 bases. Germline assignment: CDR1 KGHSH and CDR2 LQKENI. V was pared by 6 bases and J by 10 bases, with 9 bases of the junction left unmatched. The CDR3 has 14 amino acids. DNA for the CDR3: TGTGCCAGCTCGCCAGCGGACAGGGGAGGAAAACTGTTTTTT. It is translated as CASSPADRGGKLFF.

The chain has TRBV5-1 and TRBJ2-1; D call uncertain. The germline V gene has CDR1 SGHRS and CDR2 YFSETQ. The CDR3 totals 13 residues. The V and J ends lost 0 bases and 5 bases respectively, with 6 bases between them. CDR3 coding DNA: TGCGCCAGCAGCTTGGCACTCCACAATGAGCAGTTCTTC. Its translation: CASSLALHNEQFF.

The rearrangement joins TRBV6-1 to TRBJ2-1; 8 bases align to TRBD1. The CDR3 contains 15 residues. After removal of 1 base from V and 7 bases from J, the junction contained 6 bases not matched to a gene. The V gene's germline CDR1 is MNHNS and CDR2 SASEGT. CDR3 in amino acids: CASSEGKQGVNEQFF. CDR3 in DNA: TGTGCCAGCAGTGAAGGTAAACAGGGGGTGAATGAGCAGTTCTTC.

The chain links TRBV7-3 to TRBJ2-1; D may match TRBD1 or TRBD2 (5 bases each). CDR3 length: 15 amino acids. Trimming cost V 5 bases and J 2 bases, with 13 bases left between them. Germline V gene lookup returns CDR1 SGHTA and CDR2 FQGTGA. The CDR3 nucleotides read TGTGCCAGCAGCCCCCCCGGGACGGCCTACAATGAGCAGTTCTTC. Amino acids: CASSPPGTAYNEQFF.

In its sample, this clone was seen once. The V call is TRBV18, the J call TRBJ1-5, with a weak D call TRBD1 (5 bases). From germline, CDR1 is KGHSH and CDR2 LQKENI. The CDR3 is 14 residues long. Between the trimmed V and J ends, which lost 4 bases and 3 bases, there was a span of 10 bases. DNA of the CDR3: TGTGCCAGCTCACAGGGGCGGAACAATCAGCCCCAGCATTTT. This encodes CASSQGRNNQPQHF.

In DNA form, the CDR3 reads TGTGCCATCAGTGACGGGACTAGCGACTCCTACGAGCAGTACTTC. This sequence encodes CAISDGTSDSYEQYF. The gene calls are TRBV10-3 and TRBJ2-7; 10 positions agree with TRBD2. The CDR3 has 15 residues. V shed 3 bases and J 0 bases; nucleotides not matched to a gene: 2. CDR1 ENHRY and CDR2 SYGVKD come from the germline V gene.

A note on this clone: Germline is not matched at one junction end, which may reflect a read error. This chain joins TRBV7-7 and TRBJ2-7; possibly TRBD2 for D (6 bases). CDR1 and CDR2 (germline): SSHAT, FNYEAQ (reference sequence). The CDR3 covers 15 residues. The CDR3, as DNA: TGTGCTAGCAGCCCAGGACTCGGGGGCTCCTACGAGCAGTACTTC. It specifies CASSPGLGGSYEQYF.

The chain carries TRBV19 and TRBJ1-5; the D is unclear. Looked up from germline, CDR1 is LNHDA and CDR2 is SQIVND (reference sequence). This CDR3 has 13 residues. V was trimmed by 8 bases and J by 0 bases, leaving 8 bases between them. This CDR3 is CASSQNSNQPQHF. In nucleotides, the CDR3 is TGTGCCAGTTCCCAGAATAGCAATCAGCCCCAGCATTTT.

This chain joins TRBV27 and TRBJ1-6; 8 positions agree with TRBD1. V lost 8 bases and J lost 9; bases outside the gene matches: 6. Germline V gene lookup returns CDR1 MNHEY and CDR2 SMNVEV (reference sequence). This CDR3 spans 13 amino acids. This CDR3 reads CASADREGSPLHF. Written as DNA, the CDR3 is TGTGCCAGCGCGGACAGGGAAGGTTCACCCCTCCACTTT.

CDR3 nucleotides: TGTGCCAGCAGTGAGACCCACGACTACGAGCAGTACTTC. Its translation: CASSETHDYEQYF. The rearrangement joins TRBV25-1 to TRBJ2-7, with unresolved D. V dropped 3 bases and J dropped 3 bases, with 9 bases sitting between them. In germline, CDR1 is MGHDK, CDR2 SYGVNS. The CDR3 has 13 residues.

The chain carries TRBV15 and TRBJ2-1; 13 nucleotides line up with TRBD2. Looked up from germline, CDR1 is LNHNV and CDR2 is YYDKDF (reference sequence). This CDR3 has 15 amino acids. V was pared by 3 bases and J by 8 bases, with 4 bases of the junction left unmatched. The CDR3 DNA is TGTGCCACCAGCAGTGGACTAGCGGGAGAGGATGAGCAGTTCTTC. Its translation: CATSSGLAGEDEQFF.

The DNA for the CDR3 is TGTGCCAGCAGCTTTGTTGGGTCCTACAATGAGCAGTTCTTC. This sequence encodes CASSFVGSYNEQFF. The gene calls are TRBV11-3 and TRBJ2-1; D call uncertain. The germline gives CDR1 SGHNT, CDR2 YENEEA. The CDR3 contains 14 residues. V lost 3 bases, J lost 1 base, and 7 bases lay in between.